This T cell receptor beta chain came from a study of OX40 agonist ivuxolimab in advanced cancers. General study results and limits: Some of the lowest clonal expansion was seen in partial responders at 0.1-3.0 mg/kg. Expanded clones belonging to CD8+ T cells outnumbered, on average, those of CD4+.

Germline CDR1 MNHEY, CDR2 SMNVEV (reference sequence). CDR3 size: 12 residues. With 5 bases removed from V and 5 bases from J, the gap between germline ends came to 8 bases. Assay: immunoSEQ multiplex PCR; the TCRdb copy retains only in-frame clones and omits some. The sample has 35,000 to 45,000 clones; roughly nine tenths are singletons. Enrollment shut out patients with autoimmune disease history or systemic immunosuppression. With respect to this clone: Its antigen is not identified.

The source was CD4+ or CD8+ T cells sorted from blood, collected in a trial of the OX40 agonist ivuxolimab. The receptor's source is an adult with an advanced solid tumor such as melanoma, head and neck, liver or kidney cancer. The chain has TRBV27 and TRBJ2-3; possible D gene TRBD1, 6 bases. The CDR3 DNA sequence: TGTGCCAGCAGTCAGGGACAAGATACGCAGTATTTT. Translated: CASSQGQDTQYF.